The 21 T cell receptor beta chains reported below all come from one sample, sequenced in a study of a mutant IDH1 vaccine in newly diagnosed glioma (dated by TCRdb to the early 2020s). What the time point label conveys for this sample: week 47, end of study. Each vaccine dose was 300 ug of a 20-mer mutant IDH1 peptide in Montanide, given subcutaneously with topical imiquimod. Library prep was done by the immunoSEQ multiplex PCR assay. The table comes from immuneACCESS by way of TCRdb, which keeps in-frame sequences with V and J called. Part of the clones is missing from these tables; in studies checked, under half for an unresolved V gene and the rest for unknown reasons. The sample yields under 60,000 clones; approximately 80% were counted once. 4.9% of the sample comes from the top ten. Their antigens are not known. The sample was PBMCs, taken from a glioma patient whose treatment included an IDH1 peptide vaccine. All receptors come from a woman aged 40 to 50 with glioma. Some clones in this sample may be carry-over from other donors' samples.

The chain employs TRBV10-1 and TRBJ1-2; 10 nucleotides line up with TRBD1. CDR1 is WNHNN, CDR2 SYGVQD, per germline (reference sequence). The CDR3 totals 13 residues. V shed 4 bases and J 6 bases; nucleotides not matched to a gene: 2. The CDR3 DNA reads TGCGCCAGCAGTGCCGGACAGGGGGATGGCTACACCTTC. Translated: CASSAGQGDGYTF.

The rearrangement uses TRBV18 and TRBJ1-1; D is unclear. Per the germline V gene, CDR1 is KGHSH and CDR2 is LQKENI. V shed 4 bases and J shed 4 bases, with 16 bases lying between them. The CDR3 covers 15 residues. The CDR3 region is CASSLTGRTSTEAFF. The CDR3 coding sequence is TGTGCCAGCTCACTCACGGGGAGGACCAGCACTGAAGCTTTCTTT.

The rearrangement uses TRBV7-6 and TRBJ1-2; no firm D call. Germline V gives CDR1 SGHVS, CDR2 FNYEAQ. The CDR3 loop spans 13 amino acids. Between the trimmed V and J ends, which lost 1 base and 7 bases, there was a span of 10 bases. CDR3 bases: TGTGCCAGCAGCTTAGGCCGGGGTAGTGGCTACACCTTC. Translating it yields CASSLGRGSGYTF.

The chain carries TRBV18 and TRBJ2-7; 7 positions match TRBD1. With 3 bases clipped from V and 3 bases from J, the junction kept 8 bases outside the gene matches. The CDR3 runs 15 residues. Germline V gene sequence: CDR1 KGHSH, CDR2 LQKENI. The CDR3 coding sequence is TGTGCCAGCTCACCTGGACAGGACCCCGTCTACGAGCAGTACTTC. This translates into CASSPGQDPVYEQYF.

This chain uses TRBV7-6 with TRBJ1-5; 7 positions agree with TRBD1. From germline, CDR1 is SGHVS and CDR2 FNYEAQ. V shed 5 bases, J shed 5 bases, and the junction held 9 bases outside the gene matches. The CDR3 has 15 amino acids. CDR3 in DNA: TGTGCCAGCAGCCCACAGGGAGGGGGCCATCAGCCCCAGCATTTT. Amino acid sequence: CASSPQGGGHQPQHF.

CDR3 loop: CASSISGTGFNQPQHF. The CDR3 coding sequence is TGTGCCAGTAGTATATCCGGGACAGGGTTCAATCAGCCCCAGCATTTT. The rearrangement uses TRBV19 and TRBJ1-5; 9 positions match TRBD1. The CDR3 is 16 amino acids. Germline trimming cut 2 bases from V and 3 bases from J; bases unmatched to any gene: 5. Germline lookup yields CDR1 LNHDA and CDR2 SQIVND (reference sequence).

This CDR3 reads CASSPTGGNYGYTF. The DNA for the CDR3 is TGTGCCAGTAGCCCGACAGGGGGGAACTATGGCTACACCTTC. This rearrangement joins TRBV19 to TRBJ1-2; 9 bases match TRBD1. Trimming cost V 6 bases and J 2 bases; bases outside gene matches: 4. The CDR3 has 14 amino acids. From germline, CDR1 is LNHDA and CDR2 SQIVND (reference sequence).

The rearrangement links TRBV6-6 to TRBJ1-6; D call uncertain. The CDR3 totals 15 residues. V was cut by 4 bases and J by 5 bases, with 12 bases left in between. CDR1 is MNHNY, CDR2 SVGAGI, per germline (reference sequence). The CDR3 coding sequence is TGTGCCAGCAGTTCCCTGGACGGTCATAATTCACCCCTCCACTTT. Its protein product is CASSSLDGHNSPLHF.

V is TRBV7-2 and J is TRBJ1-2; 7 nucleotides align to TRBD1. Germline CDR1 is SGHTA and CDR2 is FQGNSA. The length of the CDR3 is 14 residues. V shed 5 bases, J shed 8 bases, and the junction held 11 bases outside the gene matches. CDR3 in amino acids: CASSGRQGSEGYTF. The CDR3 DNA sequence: TGTGCCAGCAGCGGACGACAGGGTTCAGAAGGCTACACCTTC.

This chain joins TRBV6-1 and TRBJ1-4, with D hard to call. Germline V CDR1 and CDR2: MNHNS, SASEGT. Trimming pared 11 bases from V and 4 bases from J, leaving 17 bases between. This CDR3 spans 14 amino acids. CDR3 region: CASQDAARNEKLFF. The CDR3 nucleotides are TGTGCCTCCCAGGACGCAGCTCGTAATGAAAAACTGTTTTTT.

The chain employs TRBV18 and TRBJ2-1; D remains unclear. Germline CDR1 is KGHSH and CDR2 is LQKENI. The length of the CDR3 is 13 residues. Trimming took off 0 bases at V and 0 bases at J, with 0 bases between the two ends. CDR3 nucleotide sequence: TGTGCCAGCTCACCACCCTCCTACAATGAGCAGTTCTTC. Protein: CASSPPSYNEQFF.

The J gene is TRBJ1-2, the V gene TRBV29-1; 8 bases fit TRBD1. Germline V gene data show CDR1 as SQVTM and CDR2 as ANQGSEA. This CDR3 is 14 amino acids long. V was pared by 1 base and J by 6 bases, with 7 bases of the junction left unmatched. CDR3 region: CSVEVLQGVDGYTF. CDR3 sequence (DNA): TGCAGCGTTGAAGTTCTACAGGGGGTCGATGGCTACACCTTC.

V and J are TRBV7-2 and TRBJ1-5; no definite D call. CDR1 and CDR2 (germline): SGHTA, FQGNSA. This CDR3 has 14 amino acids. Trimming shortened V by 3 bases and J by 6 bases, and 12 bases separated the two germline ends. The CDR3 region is CASSLLTGGQPQHF. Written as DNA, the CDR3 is TGTGCCAGCAGCTTGTTAACCGGAGGTCAGCCCCAGCATTTT.

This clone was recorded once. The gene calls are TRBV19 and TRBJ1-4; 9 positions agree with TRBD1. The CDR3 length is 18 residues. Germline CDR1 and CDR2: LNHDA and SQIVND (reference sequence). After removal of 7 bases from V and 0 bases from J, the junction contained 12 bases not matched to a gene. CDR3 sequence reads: CASTGTGPLDATNEKLFF. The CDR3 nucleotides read TGTGCCAGTACCGGGACAGGGCCGTTGGACGCAACTAATGAAAAACTGTTTTTT. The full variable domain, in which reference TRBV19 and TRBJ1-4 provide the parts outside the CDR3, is DGGITQSPKYLFRKEGQNVTLSCEQNLNHDAMYWYRQDPGQGLRLIYYSQIVNDFQKGDIAEGYSVSREKKESFPLTVTSAQKNPTAFYLCASTGTGPLDATNEKLFFGSGTQLSVL.

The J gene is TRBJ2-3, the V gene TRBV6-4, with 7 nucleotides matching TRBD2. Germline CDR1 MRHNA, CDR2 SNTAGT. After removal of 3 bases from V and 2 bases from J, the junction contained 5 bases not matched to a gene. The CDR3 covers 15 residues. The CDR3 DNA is TGTGCCAGCAGTGAAGTAGCGGGCTCCACAGATACGCAGTATTTT. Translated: CASSEVAGSTDTQYF.

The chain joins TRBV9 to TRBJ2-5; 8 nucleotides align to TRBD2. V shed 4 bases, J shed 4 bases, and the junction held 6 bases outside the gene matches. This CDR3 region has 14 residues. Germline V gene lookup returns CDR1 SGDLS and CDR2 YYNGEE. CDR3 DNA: TGTGCCAGCAGCTTCCGGACTAGCACAGAGACCCAGTACTTC. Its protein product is CASSFRTSTETQYF.

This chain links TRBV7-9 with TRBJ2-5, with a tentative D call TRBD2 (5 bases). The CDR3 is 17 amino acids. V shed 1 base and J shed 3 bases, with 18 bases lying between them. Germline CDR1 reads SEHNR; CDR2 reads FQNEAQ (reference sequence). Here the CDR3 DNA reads TGTGCCAGCAGCTTAGATTTAACTACTAGTTTTAAAGAGACCCAGTACTTC. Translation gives CASSLDLTTSFKETQYF.

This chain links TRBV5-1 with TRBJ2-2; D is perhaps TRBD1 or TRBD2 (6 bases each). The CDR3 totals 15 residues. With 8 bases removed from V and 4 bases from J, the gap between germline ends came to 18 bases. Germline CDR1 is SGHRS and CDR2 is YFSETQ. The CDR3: CASTWGAPGTGELFF. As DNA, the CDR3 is TGCGCCAGTACATGGGGGGCGCCAGGCACCGGGGAGCTGTTTTTT.

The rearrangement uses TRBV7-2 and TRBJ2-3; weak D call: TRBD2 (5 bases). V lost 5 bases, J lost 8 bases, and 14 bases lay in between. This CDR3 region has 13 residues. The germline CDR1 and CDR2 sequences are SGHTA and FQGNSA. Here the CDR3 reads CASSLDPGITQYF. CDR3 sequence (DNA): TGTGCCAGCAGCCTTGACCCGGGGATTACGCAGTATTTT. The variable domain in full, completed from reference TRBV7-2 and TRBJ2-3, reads GAGVSQSPSNKVTEKGKDVELRCDPISGHTALYWYRQSLGQGLEFLIYFQGNSAPDKSGLPSDRFSAERTGGSVSTLTIQRTQQEDSAVYLCASSLDPGITQYFGPGTRLTVL.

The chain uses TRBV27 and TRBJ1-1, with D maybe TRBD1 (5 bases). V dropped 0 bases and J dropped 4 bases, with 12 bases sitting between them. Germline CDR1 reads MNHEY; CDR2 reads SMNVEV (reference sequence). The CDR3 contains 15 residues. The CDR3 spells CASSLSAGDGTEAFF. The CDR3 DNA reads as TGTGCCAGCAGTTTATCGGCGGGGGATGGCACTGAAGCTTTCTTT.

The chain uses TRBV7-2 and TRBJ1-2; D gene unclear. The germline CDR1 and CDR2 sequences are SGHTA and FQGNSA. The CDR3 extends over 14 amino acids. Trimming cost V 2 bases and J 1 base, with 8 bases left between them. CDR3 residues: CASSLNVVNYGYTF. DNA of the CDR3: TGTGCCAGCAGCTTAAATGTGGTTAACTATGGCTACACCTTC. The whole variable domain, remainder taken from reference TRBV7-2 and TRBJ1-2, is GAGVSQSPSNKVTEKGKDVELRCDPISGHTALYWYRQSLGQGLEFLIYFQGNSAPDKSGLPSDRFSAERTGGSVSTLTIQRTQQEDSAVYLCASSLNVVNYGYTFGSGTRLTVV.